The clone carrying this T cell receptor (beta chain) was observed a single time. Its antigen is undetermined. The method was immunoSEQ multiplex PCR; TCRdb's version includes in-frame clones alone and lacks a portion of them. The repertoire holds approximately 130,000 clones, with 70% to 85% as singletons. The data were obtained in a study of T cell responses to AZD1222 COVID-19 vaccine. Findings and limits, study-wide: Spike was spanned by vaccine-associated CD4 TCRs, which were dominant at 160-218 and 743-854. Spike-specific TCR breadth and depth rose after two AZD1222 doses. Donors, mostly white British, included more females; clonal diversity was possibly underestimated. Reportedly, close to half of spike-specific TCRs are directed against unmutated variant regions.

Germline CDR1 and CDR2: MDHEN and SYDVKM. The CDR3 covers 15 residues. Trimming shortened V by 5 bases and J by 2 bases, and 15 bases separated the two germline ends. The rearrangement uses TRBV28 and TRBJ2-5; a possible D gene is TRBD2 (6 bases). This receptor was taken from an adult who received the AZD1222 COVID-19 vaccine. Sequenced here: peripheral blood, sampled 28 days after the second AZD1222 dose. In DNA form, the CDR3 reads TGTGCCAGCAGTCGCCGACGTAGCGGTCAAGAGACCCAGTACTTC. Translation: CASSRRRSGQETQYF.